The T cell receptor beta chain described here comes from a study of T cells expressing NK-cell markers. On the study more broadly: Sorted T-cell subsets CD3+CD56+NKG2C+, CD3+CD56+NKG2C- and CD3+CD56-NKG2C+ were TCR beta-sequenced. General study results and limits: Of the CD8+ T cell pool in over 5 donors, about 1.0-7.5% was accounted for by dominant NKG2C+ clonotypes. In a handful of donors, these clonotypes also led the CD3+CD56-NKG2C+ fraction.

Germline CDR1 is LNHNV and CDR2 is YYDKDF (reference sequence). CDR3 length: 13 amino acids. TCRdb reanalyzed the 5' RACE reads and collapses them to one entry per CDR3 protein, without DNA. This sample's clone table lists more than 400,000 distinct CDR3 sequences. About this clonotype: Its antigen is currently unknown.

The source is a woman aged 18-69 years in good health. Input material: blood T cells: a sorted CD56 or NKG2C T cell subset, CD4+ or CD8+ T cells, or bulk PBMC T cells (not recorded which). The V gene is TRBV15, the J gene TRBJ1-1; TCRdb's assignment of TRBD1 cannot be checked, as there is no DNA. CDR3 sequence: CATTQGLGTEAFF.